This TCR beta chain was found in a study of shared clonotypes between healthy human individuals. Whole-study results and caveats: Shared clonotypes across all four donors exceeded non-shared ones in generation probability.

Deletions cut 4 bases from V and 7 bases from J, with 14 bases between. CDR1 and CDR2 (germline): SGHTA, FQGNSA. This CDR3 is 13 amino acids long. About this clone itself: What it recognizes is unknown.

Genomic DNA per cell subset filled all wells of several immunoSEQ plates. Sequenced by immunoSEQ multiplex PCR; TCRdb stores in-frame clones only, minus some. The sample yields under 1,900,000 clones, around 98.5% seen once. Sequenced sample: naive CD4+ T cells sorted from blood. Indicated subset: CD45RA+ positively selected. The sequence derives from a man aged 25 to 40 in good health. The chain links TRBV7-2 to TRBJ2-7; D perhaps matches TRBD2 (5 bases). The CDR3 DNA reads as TGTGCCAGCAGCTCAAGGACGCGGAGGGAGCAGTACTTC. Protein product: CASSSRTRREQYF.